Shown below are 6 T cell receptor beta chains from a single sample sequenced in a study of identical twins. TCRdb recomputed calls from the 5' RACE reads with MiXCR, one row per CDR3 protein. The sample contains 200,000 to 250,000 distinct CDR3 sequences, 6.5% to 8% of which appear only once. Separately, the same data were catalogued under a study of T cells expressing NK-cell markers.

Sequenced material: CD8+ T cells sorted from blood. These receptors originate from a woman aged 18-30 years in good health.

V is TRBV27 and J is TRBJ2-3; unclear D gene. V was trimmed by 2 bases and J by 4 bases, leaving 10 bases between them. CDR1 is MNHEY, CDR2 SMNVEV, per germline (reference sequence). The CDR3 sequence is 14 residues long. DNA for the CDR3: TGTGCCAGCAGTTTAGGAGCCATCGCAGATACGCAGTATTTT. It is translated as CASSLGAIADTQYF.

This clonotype was seen ten or more times. The chain couples TRBV9 to TRBJ1-1, with a weak D call TRBD1 (5 bases). CDR3 size: 13 residues. The V end was cut by 0 bases, the J end by 6 bases, with 9 bases between. Germline assignment: CDR1 SGDLS and CDR2 YYNGEE. DNA for the CDR3: TGTGCCAGCAGCGTAGCTACGGGGGCTGAAGCTTTCTTT. Translating it yields CASSVATGAEAFF.

This clonotype has a handful of counts. The CDR3 sequence: CASSTPRTELTTTDTQYF. In nucleotides, the CDR3 is TGTGCCAGCAGCACGCCACGGACAGAGCTCACCACCACAGATACGCAGTATTTT. The chain uses TRBV9 and TRBJ2-3, with D possibly TRBD1 on 6 matching bases. Trimming took off 4 bases at V and 2 bases at J, with 23 bases between the two ends. The CDR3 runs to 18 residues. CDR1 and CDR2 from the germline V gene are SGDLS and YYNGEE.

The chain recombines TRBV7-9 with TRBJ2-7, with D perhaps matching TRBD2 (6 bases). Trimming removed 5 bases from V and 7 bases from J, with 15 bases in between. The CDR3 loop spans 13 amino acids. Germline CDR1 reads SEHNR; CDR2 reads FQNEAQ (reference sequence). The CDR3 bases are TGTGCCAGCAGCCCAAACCGGGGACTGGAGCAGTACTTC. It is translated as CASSPNRGLEQYF.

This clonotype showed up many times. The chain has TRBV12-3 or TRBV12-4 and TRBJ2-2; 8 nucleotides agree with TRBD2. CDR3 size: 12 residues. V lost 10 bases, J lost 6 bases, and 4 bases stayed unmatched. This CDR3 reads CAIAGGAGELFF. CDR3 bases: TGTGCCATCGCGGGGGGAGCCGGGGAGCTGTTTTTT.

The chain links TRBV4-3 to TRBJ1-2; TRBD1 matches 11 bases. Per the germline V gene, CDR1 is LGHNA and CDR2 is YSLEER. CDR3 size: 18 residues. The V and J ends lost 0 bases and 5 bases, in that order; junction bases with no gene match: 11. The CDR3 nucleotides are TGCGCCAGCAGCCAAGAAACGGCCGGGACAGGGGGGTGGTATGGCTACACCTTC. Protein sequence: CASSQETAGTGGWYGYTF.